One and the same sample provided the 30 T cell receptor beta chains below, sequenced in a study of T-cell reconstitution after alpha-beta-depleted transplantation in children. Molecular barcoding with unique molecular identifiers was used for the TCRbeta library. One entry per CDR3 protein results from TCRdb running MiXCR on the PCR reads. This sample carries about 120,000 distinct CDR3 sequences, roughly 23% of them seen once, and the ten largest clones take under 12%. Source: PBMCs, mostly from graft donor cells, taken 180 days after TCRalphabeta/CD19-depleted stem cell transplant. Every receptor here comes from a male patient between 2 and 15 years old who had a stem cell transplant for chronic granulomatous disease, so the T cells may come from the graft donor.

The table lists this clonotype with a few counts. The chain is built from TRBV20-1 and TRBJ2-5; D is undetermined. Germline V gene lookup returns CDR1 DFQATT and CDR2 SNEGSKA (reference sequence). V gave up 4 bases and J gave up 0 bases, with 3 bases separating them. CDR3 size: 11 residues. The CDR3 sequence is CSAIYQETQYF. In nucleotides, the CDR3 is TGCAGTGCTATCTACCAAGAGACCCAGTACTTC.

This clonotype came up a few times. The genes are TRBV10-3 and TRBJ2-1; TRBD2 might be the D (6 bases). Deletions cut 3 bases from V and 8 bases from J, with 17 bases between. CDR1 is ENHRY and CDR2 is SYGVKD in the germline V gene. The CDR3 contains 15 residues. The CDR3 reads CAISDPTGVVDEQFF. The CDR3 nucleotides are TGTGCCATCAGTGACCCCACGGGAGTCGTGGATGAGCAGTTCTTC.

This clonotype was detected only a few times. The chain uses TRBV12-3 or TRBV12-4 and TRBJ2-3; tentative D call: TRBD1 (6 bases). V gave up 8 bases and J gave up 1 base, with 10 bases separating them. The CDR3 has 13 residues. CDR3 amino acids: CASQGQGTDTQYF. DNA of the CDR3: TGTGCCAGCCAGGGGCAAGGCACAGATACGCAGTATTTT.

The rearrangement joins TRBV10-3 to TRBJ2-1; 7 nucleotides agree with TRBD2. The V and J ends lost 6 bases and 4 bases, in that order; junction bases with no gene match: 6. The CDR3 sequence is 14 residues long. Per the germline V gene, CDR1 is ENHRY and CDR2 is SYGVKD. This CDR3 reads CAISKSGEYNEQFF. Written as DNA, the CDR3 is TGTGCCATCAGCAAAAGCGGGGAATACAATGAGCAGTTCTTC.

The chain links TRBV20-1 to TRBJ2-7; tentatively, D is TRBD1 or TRBD2 (6 bases each). Looked up from germline, CDR1 is DFQATT and CDR2 is SNEGSKA (reference sequence). The length of the CDR3 is 11 residues. Trimming removed 6 bases from V and 6 bases from J, with 12 bases in between. CDR3 DNA sequence: TGCAGTGCCGGCGGGACACGCGAGCAGTACTTC. It is translated as CSAGGTREQYF.

This chain links TRBV11-1 with TRBJ2-5; tentatively, D is TRBD2 (6 bases). The CDR3 contains 19 residues. The V end was cut by 10 bases, the J end by 0 bases, with 30 bases between. Looked up from germline, CDR1 is SGHAT and CDR2 is FQDESV (reference sequence). The CDR3 DNA reads as TGTGCCATCTGCCAACGACGGGCGACTAGTCCCTCGTACCAAGAGACCCAGTACTTC. Encoded protein: CAICQRRATSPSYQETQYF.

This clonotype was recorded many times. The chain recombines TRBV5-1 with TRBJ1-4, with D possibly being TRBD1 (5 bases). Trimming took 2 bases from V and 6 from J, leaving 14 bases between them. The V gene's germline CDR1 is SGHRS and CDR2 YFSETQ. The CDR3 spans 15 residues. The CDR3 spells CASSFSAGMDEKLFF. CDR3 nucleotides: TGCGCCAGCAGCTTTTCGGCAGGGATGGATGAAAAACTGTTTTTT.

Ten or more counts support this clonotype. This chain joins TRBV28 and TRBJ1-1, with D hard to call. Trimming removed 3 bases at V and 0 bases at J, with 5 bases between. The CDR3 is 13 amino acids. Germline V CDR1 and CDR2: MDHEN, SYDVKM. This chain's CDR3 is CASSFSVNTEAFF. Here the CDR3 DNA reads TGTGCCAGCAGTTTTTCCGTGAACACTGAAGCTTTCTTT.

Many counts were recorded for this clonotype. The chain combines TRBV7-2 with TRBJ2-7, with 8 bases identical to TRBD1. CDR1 and CDR2 (germline): SGHTA, FQGNSA. This CDR3 is built from 14 residues. The V segment lost 3 bases and the J segment 5 bases; nucleotides outside the gene matches: 6. The CDR3 coding sequence is TGTGCCAGCAGCTTCGACAGGGGCAGCAACGAGCAGTACTTC. This sequence encodes CASSFDRGSNEQYF. Using reference TRBV7-2 and TRBJ2-7 for the parts outside the CDR3, the full variable domain is GAGVSQSPSNKVTEKGKDVELRCDPISGHTALYWYRQSLGQGLEFLIYFQGNSAPDKSGLPSDRFSAERTGGSVSTLTIQRTQQEDSAVYLCASSFDRGSNEQYFGPGTRLTVT.

This clonotype was detected ten times or more. The chain is built from TRBV20-1 and TRBJ2-3; 7 bases match TRBD1. The V gene end was trimmed by 1 base and the J gene end by 2 bases; junction bases not matched to a gene: 6. CDR1 and CDR2 (germline): DFQATT, SNEGSKA (reference sequence). The CDR3 sequence is 15 residues long. The CDR3, as DNA: TGCAGTGCTAGAGGGGACAGCCGACACACAGATACGCAGTATTTT. Translation gives CSARGDSRHTDTQYF.

The chain has TRBV27 and TRBJ2-2, with 7 nucleotides matching TRBD2. The V gene's germline CDR1 is MNHEY and CDR2 SMNVEV (reference sequence). The CDR3 is 16 residues long. J was trimmed by 2 bases and V by 2 bases; bases with no gene match: 5. CDR3 DNA: TGTGCCAGCAGTTTAGAGGTAGCGGGTAACACCGGGGAGCTGTTTTTT. As protein: CASSLEVAGNTGELFF.

This clonotype was picked up many times. This chain connects TRBV20-1 to TRBJ2-3; 9 bases fit TRBD2. The CDR3 runs to 15 residues. The germline V gene encodes CDR1 DFQATT and CDR2 SNEGSKA (reference sequence). The CDR3 protein is CSGTYVAGAGDTQYF. DNA of the CDR3: TGCAGCGGCACCTACGTAGCGGGAGCAGGAGATACGCAGTATTTT.

This clonotype has ten or more counts. V usage is TRBV20-1 and J usage is TRBJ1-6; the D is unclear. V was clipped by 3 bases and J by 1 base, with 7 bases between them. The CDR3 is 14 residues long. From germline, CDR1 is DFQATT and CDR2 SNEGSKA (reference sequence). Here the CDR3 DNA reads TGCAGTGCTAGTGACGGATCCTATAATTCACCCCTCCACTTT. Protein: CSASDGSYNSPLHF.

The chain recombines TRBV20-1 with TRBJ2-3; maybe TRBD2 (5 bases). The CDR3 totals 12 residues. The V gene's germline CDR1 is DFQATT and CDR2 SNEGSKA (reference sequence). Trimming cost V 6 bases and J 1 base, with 8 bases left between them. CDR3 sequence: CSALLGTDTQYF. The CDR3 region has the DNA TGCAGTGCCCTACTAGGCACAGATACGCAGTATTTT.

This clonotype was observed a few times. The V and J genes are TRBV5-1 and TRBJ2-1, with D uncertain. Germline V gives CDR1 SGHRS, CDR2 YFSETQ. The V and J ends lost 0 bases and 5 bases respectively, with 6 bases between them. The length of the CDR3 is 13 residues. The CDR3 protein is CASSLATNNEQFF. In DNA, the CDR3 is TGCGCCAGCAGCTTGGCGACGAACAATGAGCAGTTCTTC.

This clonotype has more than one count but fewer than ten. This CDR3 reads CASSLAGGQSNQPQHF. The CDR3 DNA sequence: TGTGCCAGCAGCTTAGCGGGCGGGCAGAGCAATCAGCCCCAGCATTTT. The chain couples TRBV7-2 to TRBJ1-5; no definite D call. V dropped 0 bases and J dropped 1 base, with 10 bases sitting between them. Germline lookup yields CDR1 SGHTA and CDR2 FQGNSA. CDR3 length equals 16 residues.

The rearrangement uses TRBV4-3 and TRBJ2-1; D perhaps matches TRBD2 (6 bases). The CDR3 length is 19 residues. V lost 0 bases and J lost 6, with 24 bases in between. Germline CDR1 LGHNA, CDR2 YSLEER. CDR3 region: CASSQDWGRDSLFRNEQFF. Written as DNA, the CDR3 is TGCGCCAGCAGCCAAGACTGGGGCCGGGACTCACTCTTTCGCAATGAGCAGTTCTTC.

This clonotype was seen at least ten times. The genes are TRBV7-9 and TRBJ1-1; no reliable D call. The germline V gene has CDR1 SEHNR and CDR2 FQNEAQ (reference sequence). Trimming took 4 bases from V and 1 from J, leaving 13 bases between them. This CDR3 has 15 amino acids. CDR3 nucleotides: TGTGCCAGCAGCTCCCTCGTAGGGTGGAACACTGAAGCTTTCTTT. Translated, it gives CASSSLVGWNTEAFF.

The V gene is TRBV12-3 or TRBV12-4, the J gene TRBJ1-5; 10 bases are shared with TRBD1. The CDR3 extends over 15 amino acids. The V segment lost 5 bases and the J segment 4 bases; nucleotides outside the gene matches: 5. The CDR3 protein is CASSPRTGGNQPQHF. The CDR3 DNA follows: TGTGCCAGCAGTCCCAGGACAGGGGGAAATCAGCCCCAGCATTTT.

The V and J genes are TRBV7-2 and TRBJ2-4; D perhaps matches TRBD1 (6 bases). The CDR3 covers 16 residues. V lost 5 bases, J lost 0 bases, and 14 bases lay in between. The germline V gene has CDR1 SGHTA and CDR2 FQGNSA. The CDR3 region is CASSPGQTLAKNIQYF. CDR3 sequence (DNA): TGTGCCAGCAGCCCTGGACAGACACTAGCCAAAAACATTCAGTACTTC. Combining the CDR3 with reference TRBV7-2 and TRBJ2-4 gives the whole variable domain GAGVSQSPSNKVTEKGKDVELRCDPISGHTALYWYRQSLGQGLEFLIYFQGNSAPDKSGLPSDRFSAERTGGSVSTLTIQRTQQEDSAVYLCASSPGQTLAKNIQYFGAGTRLSVL.

This clonotype has ten or more counts. The rearrangement links TRBV20-1 to TRBJ2-5; 11 nucleotides match TRBD1. The CDR3 length is 14 residues. The ends lost 6 bases at V and 5 bases at J; junction bases unmatched: 8. CDR1 DFQATT and CDR2 SNEGSKA come from the germline V gene (reference sequence). The CDR3 is CSAGGQGVGETQYF. The CDR3 nucleotides are TGCAGTGCCGGGGGACAGGGGGTAGGGGAGACCCAGTACTTC.

This clonotype was counted ten times or more. The V gene is TRBV12-3 or TRBV12-4, the J gene TRBJ1-6, with D unresolved. This CDR3 contains 15 residues. V lost 6 bases to trimming and J lost 0 bases, with 9 bases between them. CDR3 residues: CASSMEGSYNSPLHF. The CDR3 DNA reads TGTGCCAGCAGCATGGAGGGCTCCTATAATTCACCCCTCCACTTT.

This clonotype came up many times. The chain has TRBV12-3 or TRBV12-4 and TRBJ2-7; 9 bases are a match to TRBD1. Unmatched junction bases numbered 6, after V lost 3 bases and J lost 3 bases. The CDR3 runs 15 residues. This chain's CDR3 is CASSFPDRGGYEQYF. The CDR3 DNA is TGTGCCAGCAGTTTCCCTGACAGGGGGGGCTACGAGCAGTACTTC.

This chain joins TRBV2 and TRBJ2-7, with D uncertain. This CDR3 has 12 amino acids. CDR1 is SNHLY, CDR2 FYNNEI, per germline. Trimming shortened V by 8 bases and J by 5 bases, and 13 bases separated the two germline ends. The CDR3 sequence is CASGSAIHEQYF. In DNA, the CDR3 is TGTGCCAGCGGGTCGGCCATACACGAGCAGTACTTC.

The chain employs TRBV6-1 and TRBJ2-5; D gene ambiguous. Germline-derived CDR1 and CDR2 are MNHNS and SASEGT. Trimming shortened V by 6 bases and J by 4 bases, and 12 bases separated the two germline ends. This CDR3 has 13 amino acids. DNA of the CDR3: TGTGCCAGCAGCCTTTACGAGCGAGAGACCCAGTACTTC. This gives the protein CASSLYERETQYF.

This clonotype was counted ten times or more. The rearrangement links TRBV20-1 to TRBJ2-5; perhaps TRBD1 as D (6 bases). V gave up 1 base and J gave up 1 base, with 13 bases separating them. CDR3 size: 15 residues. Germline assignment: CDR1 DFQATT and CDR2 SNEGSKA (reference sequence). DNA of the CDR3: TGCAGTGCTAGAGGCGAACAGGGTTTCCAAGAGACCCAGTACTTC. This codes for CSARGEQGFQETQYF.

This clonotype was counted only a few times. This chain connects TRBV25-1 to TRBJ2-1; D might be TRBD2 (5 bases). V shed 4 bases and J shed 5 bases, with 15 bases lying between them. Germline CDR1 reads MGHDK; CDR2 reads SYGVNS. This CDR3 contains 15 residues. In nucleotides, the CDR3 is TGTGCCAGCAGTGTTGCGGTCCTCGGGGACAATGAGCAGTTCTTC. Protein product: CASSVAVLGDNEQFF.

This clonotype was counted only a few times. This sequence joins TRBV7-2 and TRBJ2-5; a possible D gene is TRBD2 (7 bases). Between the trimmed V and J ends, which lost 1 base and 5 bases, there was a span of 14 bases. Germline CDR1 and CDR2: SGHTA and FQGNSA. The CDR3 is 15 amino acids. This CDR3 reads CASSLGGGPLETQYF. Written as DNA, the CDR3 is TGTGCCAGCAGCTTAGGGGGGGGCCCATTGGAGACCCAGTACTTC.

This clonotype occurred a few times. The rearrangement joins TRBV12-3 or TRBV12-4 to TRBJ1-3, with D uncertain. V was shortened by 3 bases and J by 2 bases, with 11 bases between the two germline ends. The CDR3 spans 15 residues. The CDR3: CASSLRAIAGNTIYF. In DNA, the CDR3 is TGTGCCAGCAGTTTGAGGGCAATTGCTGGAAACACCATATATTTT.

The table lists this clonotype with a few counts. V and J are TRBV28 and TRBJ2-5; TRBD2 might be the D (6 bases). The CDR3 contains 15 residues. Trimming pared 5 bases from V and 5 bases from J, leaving 18 bases between. CDR1 is MDHEN and CDR2 is SYDVKM in the germline V gene. CDR3 region: CASSSSGLPRETQYF. CDR3 sequence (DNA): TGTGCCAGCAGTAGTTCGGGACTCCCGAGGGAGACCCAGTACTTC.